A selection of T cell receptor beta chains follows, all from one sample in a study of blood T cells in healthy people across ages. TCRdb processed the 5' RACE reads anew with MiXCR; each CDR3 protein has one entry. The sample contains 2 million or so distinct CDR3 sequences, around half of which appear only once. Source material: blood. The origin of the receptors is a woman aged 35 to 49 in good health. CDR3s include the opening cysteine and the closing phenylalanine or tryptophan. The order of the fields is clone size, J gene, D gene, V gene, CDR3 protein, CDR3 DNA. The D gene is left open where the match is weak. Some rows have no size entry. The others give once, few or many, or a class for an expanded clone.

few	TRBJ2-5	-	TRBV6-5	CASSYSLQGGEETQYF	TGTGCCAGCAGTTACTCCCTACAGGGGGGGGAAGAGACCCAGTACTTC
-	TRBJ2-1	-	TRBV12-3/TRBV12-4	CASSRPGHNEQFF	TGTGCCAGCAGTCGCCCAGGCCACAATGAGCAGTTCTTC
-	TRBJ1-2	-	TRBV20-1	CSASQADGYYGYTF	TGCAGTGCTAGTCAGGCAGACGGATACTATGGCTACACCTTC
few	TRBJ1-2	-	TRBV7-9	CTSSRRGARDGYTF	TGTACCAGCAGTCGTAGGGGGGCGCGAGATGGCTACACCTTC
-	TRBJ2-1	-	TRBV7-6	CASSLEGGCEQFF	TGTGCCAGCAGCTTAGAAGGGGGTTGTGAGCAGTTCTTC
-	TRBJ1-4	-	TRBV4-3	CASSQFGGQDNEKLFF	TGCGCCAGCAGCCAGTTCGGGGGGCAGGATAATGAAAAACTGTTTTTT
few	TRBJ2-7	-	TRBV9	CASSVERTAFSSEQYF	TGTGCCAGCAGCGTAGAGCGGACAGCCTTTTCCAGCGAGCAGTACTTC
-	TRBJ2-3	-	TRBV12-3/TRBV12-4	CASSWGDTPYF	TGTGCCAGCAGTTGGGGAGATACGCCGTATTTT
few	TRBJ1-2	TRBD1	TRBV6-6	CASTQTLTGGAGGYTF	TGTGCCAGCACCCAGACCCTTACAGGGGGCGCAGGGGGCTACACCTTC
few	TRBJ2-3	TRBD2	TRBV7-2	CASSPRVSGTSTDTQYF	TGTGCCAGCAGCCCCAGGGTTAGCGGGACTAGCACAGATACGCAGTATTTT
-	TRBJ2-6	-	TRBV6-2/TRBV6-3	CASSYTGRTSGANVLTF	TGTGCCAGCAGCTACACAGGTCGTACTTCTGGGGCCAACGTCCTGACTTTC
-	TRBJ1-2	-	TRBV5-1	CASSPEGTEGGWGYTF	TGCGCCAGCAGTCCTGAAGGGACGGAAGGAGGATGGGGCTACACCTTC
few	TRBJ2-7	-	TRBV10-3	CAISEGGGVYEQYF	TGTGCCATCAGTGAAGGGGGGGGTGTTTACGAGCAGTACTTC
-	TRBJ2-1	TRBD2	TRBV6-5	CASTFLSGGAGNEQFF	TGTGCCAGCACTTTCCTTAGCGGGGGGGCCGGTAATGAGCAGTTCTTC
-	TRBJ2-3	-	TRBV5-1	CASSAGQGSLSDAQYF	TGCGCCAGCAGCGCCGGGCAGGGGAGTTTGTCAGATGCGCAGTATTTT
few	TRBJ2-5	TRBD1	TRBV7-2	CASSEDRAMRETQYF	TGTGCCAGCAGCGAGGACAGGGCTATGAGAGAGACCCAGTACTTC
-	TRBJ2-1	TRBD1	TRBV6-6	CASSYPGTGGRDEQFF	TGTGCCAGCAGCTACCCGGGGACAGGGGGTCGGGATGAGCAGTTCTTC
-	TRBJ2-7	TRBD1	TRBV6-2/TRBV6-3	CASSDPGGALYEQYF	TGTGCCAGCAGCGATCCAGGGGGCGCATTATACGAGCAGTACTTC
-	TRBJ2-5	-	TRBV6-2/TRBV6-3	CASEGPQETQYF	TGTGCCAGCGAGGGACCACAAGAGACCCAGTACTTC
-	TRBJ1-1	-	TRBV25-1	CASRTKGNTEAFF	TGTGCCAGCAGGACCAAGGGGAACACTGAAGCTTTCTTT
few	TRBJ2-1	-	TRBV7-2	CASSLELSGGGGEQFF	TGTGCCAGCAGCTTAGAACTAAGTGGCGGGGGCGGTGAGCAGTTCTTC
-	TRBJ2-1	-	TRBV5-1	CASSLGRQIYNEQFF	TGCGCCAGCAGCCTGGGCAGGCAGATCTACAATGAGCAGTTCTTC
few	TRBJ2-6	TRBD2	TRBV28	CASSRFTSEYSGANVLTF	TGTGCCAGCAGTCGATTCACTAGCGAATACTCTGGGGCCAACGTCCTGACTTTC
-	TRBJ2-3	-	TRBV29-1	CSAEGIQRAGTDTQYF	TGCAGCGCCGAGGGGATCCAGCGGGCGGGAACAGATACGCAGTATTTT
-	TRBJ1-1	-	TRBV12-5	CASGPGVTEAFF	TGTGCTAGTGGCCCTGGGGTGACTGAAGCTTTCTTT
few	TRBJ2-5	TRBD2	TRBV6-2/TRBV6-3	CASTNVGLAGAKVSETQYF	TGTGCCAGCACCAACGTGGGACTAGCGGGGGCCAAGGTCTCGGAGACCCAGTACTTC
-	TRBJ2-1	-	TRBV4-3	CASSQELSAWNEQFF	TGCGCCAGCAGCCAAGAGCTGTCGGCATGGAATGAGCAGTTCTTC
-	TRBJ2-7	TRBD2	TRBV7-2	CASSLMASGGLYEQYF	TGTGCCAGCAGCTTAATGGCTAGCGGGGGTCTATACGAGCAGTACTTC
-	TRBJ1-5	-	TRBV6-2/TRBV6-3	CASSYDRTVNQPQHF	TGTGCCAGCAGTTACGACCGGACGGTCAATCAGCCCCAGCATTTT
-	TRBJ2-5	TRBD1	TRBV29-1	CSVETGGYF	TGCAGCGTTGAGACAGGGGGGTACTTC
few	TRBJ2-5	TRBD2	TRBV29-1	CSVGAAGGQETQYF	TGCAGCGTTGGGGCAGCGGGGGGACAAGAGACCCAGTACTTC
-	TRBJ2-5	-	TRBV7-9	CASSLVSGYEETQYF	TGTGCCAGCAGCTTAGTGTCGGGGTATGAAGAGACCCAGTACTTC
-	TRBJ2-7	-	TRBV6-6	CATIDRSSYEQYF	TGTGCCACGATTGACCGAAGCTCCTACGAGCAGTACTTC
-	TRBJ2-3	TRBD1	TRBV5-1	CACGQESTDTQYF	TGCGCCTGCGGACAGGAAAGCACAGATACGCAGTATTTT
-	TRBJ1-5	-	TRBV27	CASSLVAYQPQHF	TGTGCCAGCAGTTTAGTTGCCTATCAGCCCCAGCATTTT
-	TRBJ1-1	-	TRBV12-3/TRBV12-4	CASSFPPLNTEAFF	TGTGCCAGCAGTTTTCCCCCCTTGAACACTGAAGCTTTCTTT
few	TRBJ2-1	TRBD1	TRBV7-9	CASSPRQGANLFEQFF	TGTGCCAGCAGCCCCCGACAGGGGGCCAATCTTTTTGAGCAGTTCTTC
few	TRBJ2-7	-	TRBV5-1	CASSPPGRVTYEQYF	TGCGCCAGCAGCCCGCCCGGAAGGGTCACCTACGAGCAGTACTTC
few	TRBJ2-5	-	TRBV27	CASSSMAGPWAQYF	TGTGCCAGCAGTTCCATGGCAGGTCCATGGGCCCAGTACTTC
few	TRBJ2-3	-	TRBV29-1	CSVRGASTDTQYF	TGCAGCGTTCGCGGGGCTAGCACAGATACGCAGTATTTT
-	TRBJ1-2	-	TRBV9	CASSVWGDYGYTF	TGTGCCAGCAGCGTATGGGGTGACTATGGCTACACCTTC